Following are 25 T cell receptor beta chains from one sample sequenced in a study of shared clonotypes between healthy human individuals. Sequencing used immunoSEQ multiplex PCR; TCRdb keeps in-frame clones, though not all of them. The sample carries roughly 1 million clones, 60% to 80% recorded once. Sequenced material: memory CD4+ T cells sorted from blood. As for subset: CD45RA-negative fraction. The receptors were gathered from a man aged 18-30 years in good health.

The rearrangement links TRBV6-6 to TRBJ1-5; D unresolved. The CDR3 length is 12 residues. Germline CDR1 MNHNY, CDR2 SVGAGI (reference sequence). V lost 7 bases, J lost 0 bases, and 4 bases lay in between. The CDR3 DNA sequence: TGTGCCAGCAAGGGTAGCAATCAGCCCCAGCATTTT. Amino acids: CASKGSNQPQHF.

The chain is built from TRBV5-4 and TRBJ2-1, with no clear D. From germline, CDR1 is SGHNT and CDR2 YYREEE (reference sequence). CDR3 length equals 15 residues. V lost 4 bases, J lost 5 bases, and 16 bases lay in between. The chain's CDR3 is CASSPRIERDNEQFF. The CDR3 DNA sequence: TGTGCCAGCAGCCCGCGGATTGAAAGGGACAATGAGCAGTTCTTC.

V usage is TRBV7-8 and J usage is TRBJ1-2; D possibly corresponds to TRBD1 (6 bases). From germline, CDR1 is SGHVS and CDR2 FQNEAQ. The V end lost 1 base, the J end lost 5 bases, and 11 bases lay between the germline ends. The CDR3 is 14 residues long. This CDR3 is CASSLGSTGYGYTF. The CDR3 DNA follows: TGTGCCAGCAGCTTAGGGAGCACAGGGTATGGCTACACCTTC.

The chain joins TRBV5-8 to TRBJ1-2, with TRBD1 identical over 9 bases. Germline V gene lookup returns CDR1 SGHTS and CDR2 YDEGEE. The junction had 4 bases not matched to a gene; V was cut back by 5 bases and J by 5 bases. This CDR3 is 13 amino acids long. CDR3 residues: CASRPGQGYGYTF. Written as DNA, the CDR3 is TGTGCCAGCAGGCCCGGACAGGGGTATGGCTACACCTTC.

This sequence joins TRBV6-5 and TRBJ1-6; TRBD1 is a possible D gene (5 bases). V dropped 6 bases and J dropped 8 bases, with 11 bases sitting between them. This CDR3 is 13 amino acids long. Germline CDR1 MNHEY, CDR2 SVGAGI. The CDR3 region has the DNA TGTGCCAGCAGCAAGAGGGACGATTCACCCCTCCACTTT. Its protein is CASSKRDDSPLHF.

The V and J genes are TRBV5-8 and TRBJ1-4; D ambiguous. CDR1 and CDR2 (germline): SGHTS, YDEGEE. The CDR3 has 14 amino acids. V lost 3 bases, J lost 8 bases, and 14 bases lay in between. Here the CDR3 reads CASSYPGLGEKLFF. CDR3 DNA: TGTGCCAGCAGCTATCCGGGTTTAGGGGAAAAACTGTTTTTT.

The chain's CDR3 is CASSGQGLGQETQYF. The CDR3, as DNA: TGTGCCAGCAGTGGACAGGGTTTAGGCCAAGAGACCCAGTACTTC. The chain couples TRBV2 to TRBJ2-5; 7 nucleotides line up with TRBD1. This CDR3 comprises 15 residues. With 4 bases clipped from V and 1 base from J, the junction kept 6 bases outside the gene matches. Germline CDR1 and CDR2: SNHLY and FYNNEI.

The V and J genes are TRBV18 and TRBJ2-6; D call uncertain. The CDR3 has 15 residues. Trimming shortened V by 2 bases and J by 0 bases, and 5 bases separated the two germline ends. In germline, CDR1 is KGHSH, CDR2 LQKENI. Here the CDR3 reads CASSPGNSGANVLTF. The DNA of the CDR3 is TGTGCCAGCTCACCAGGAAACTCTGGGGCCAACGTCCTGACTTTC.

V usage is TRBV28 and J usage is TRBJ2-5; D is possibly TRBD1 or TRBD2 (5 bases each). This CDR3 is built from 15 residues. V was clipped by 6 bases and J by 0 bases, with 14 bases between them. The germline gives CDR1 MDHEN, CDR2 SYDVKM. The CDR3 DNA follows: TGTGCCAGCAGGTGGGGACGGGGATACCAAGAGACCCAGTACTTC. This encodes CASRWGRGYQETQYF.

The table lists this clone with a few counts. The rearrangement joins TRBV5-1 to TRBJ2-3; TRBD2 matches at 7 bases. The V and J ends lost 4 bases and 5 bases, in that order; junction bases with no gene match: 7. The CDR3 is made up of 14 amino acids. In germline, CDR1 is SGHRS, CDR2 YFSETQ. As DNA, the CDR3 is TGCGCCAGCAGCACTAGGGTAGCGGGAGATACGCAGTATTTT. Protein: CASSTRVAGDTQYF.

The rearrangement uses TRBV30 and TRBJ1-2, with D hard to call. V lost 3 bases and J lost 4, with 9 bases in between. The germline V gene encodes CDR1 GTSNPN and CDR2 SVGIG (reference sequence). CDR3 length: 12 residues. This chain's CDR3 is CAWRQSLYGYTF. The CDR3, as DNA: TGTGCCTGGAGGCAGTCTCTCTATGGCTACACCTTC.

The rearrangement links TRBV7-6 to TRBJ2-5, with a weak D call TRBD1 (5 bases). Germline-derived CDR1 and CDR2 are SGHVS and FNYEAQ. Trimming took off 2 bases at V and 3 bases at J, with 7 bases between the two ends. The CDR3 spans 13 residues. CDR3 nucleotide sequence: TGTGCCAGCAGCTTAATAGGGGAAGAGACCCAGTACTTC. This translates into CASSLIGEETQYF.

The chain couples TRBV6-6 to TRBJ2-1; D perhaps matches TRBD2 (6 bases). Trimming took off 8 bases at V and 7 bases at J, with 21 bases between the two ends. The CDR3 runs to 15 residues. The germline CDR1 and CDR2 sequences are MNHNY and SVGAGI (reference sequence). The CDR3 sequence: CASQIGGGGKNEQFF. The CDR3, as DNA: TGTGCCAGCCAAATTGGAGGCGGAGGGAAGAATGAGCAGTTCTTC.

In nucleotides, the CDR3 is TGTGCCAGCACCAAGGACGGGCACACTGAAGCTTTCTTT. Translation: CASTKDGHTEAFF. The V gene is TRBV2, the J gene TRBJ1-1, with unresolved D. The CDR3 is 13 amino acids. The V and J ends lost 7 bases and 3 bases respectively, with 12 bases between them. The germline CDR1 and CDR2 sequences are SNHLY and FYNNEI.

The chain is built from TRBV18 and TRBJ2-1, with 9 bases matching TRBD1. Unmatched junction bases numbered 10, after V lost 6 bases and J lost 7 bases. The germline V gene has CDR1 KGHSH and CDR2 LQKENI. This CDR3 has 15 residues. The CDR3 coding sequence is TGTGCCAGCTCTTCCGGGACAGGGTCATTGAATGAGCAGTTCTTC. Translating it yields CASSSGTGSLNEQFF.

J is TRBJ1-1 and V is TRBV6-1, with 7 bases aligning to TRBD1. The CDR3 contains 15 residues. In germline, CDR1 is MNHNS, CDR2 SASEGT. The V and J ends lost 7 bases and 0 bases, in that order; junction bases with no gene match: 8. The CDR3 is CASTQGGFVNTEAFF. The CDR3 nucleotides are TGTGCCAGCACCCAGGGGGGGTTCGTGAACACTGAAGCTTTCTTT.

This chain joins TRBV28 and TRBJ2-5, with D maybe TRBD2 (5 bases). The J call may be incorrect, as the DNA end agrees better with TRBJ2-7. The CDR3 is 13 residues long. Germline V gene sequence: CDR1 MDHEN, CDR2 SYDVKM. For the CDR3, the DNA is TGTGCCAGCAGGGAGGTAGTAGCCTACGAGCAGTACTTC. Translating gives CASREVVAYEQYF.

The chain links TRBV11-2 to TRBJ2-1; D gene uncertain. The CDR3 sequence is 13 residues long. Trimming removed 6 bases at V and 0 bases at J, with 6 bases between. The germline V gene encodes CDR1 SGHAT and CDR2 FQNNGV. The CDR3 sequence is CASRPASYNEQFF. In DNA, the CDR3 is TGTGCCAGCAGGCCGGCCTCCTACAATGAGCAGTTCTTC.

This rearrangement joins TRBV5-6 to TRBJ2-1; 7 bases align to TRBD1. The CDR3 loop spans 15 amino acids. The germline CDR1 and CDR2 sequences are SGHDT and YYEEEE. Unmatched junction bases numbered 10, after V lost 6 bases and J lost 4 bases. The CDR3 loop reads CASTLGTVLYNEQFF. CDR3 coding DNA: TGTGCCAGCACCCTTGGGACAGTACTTTACAATGAGCAGTTCTTC.

The rearrangement links TRBV7-6 to TRBJ2-5, with D possibly being TRBD1 (6 bases). Germline CDR1 reads SGHVS; CDR2 reads FNYEAQ. CDR3 size: 18 residues. V lost 5 bases and J lost 1, with 23 bases in between. As DNA, the CDR3 is TGTGCCAGCAGCCCAGAGTTTAGTATCAGGGGCCCCCAAGAGACCCAGTACTTC. Protein: CASSPEFSIRGPQETQYF.

This clone was recorded a few times. The chain is built from TRBV19 and TRBJ1-3; D unclear. Germline V gives CDR1 LNHDA, CDR2 SQIVND (reference sequence). CDR3 length equals 14 residues. V lost 6 bases, J lost 2 bases, and 11 bases lay in between. CDR3 coding DNA: TGTGCCAGTAGGAAGGGAGGCCCTGGAAACACCATATATTTT. Amino acids: CASRKGGPGNTIYF.

Note on this clone: This may be a read error, as it is one base from a much larger clone. This chain links TRBV19 with TRBJ1-3; D not resolved. CDR1 is LNHDA and CDR2 is SQIVND in the germline V gene (reference sequence). CDR3 size: 12 residues. The V end lost 1 base, the J end lost 3 bases, and 1 base lay between the germline ends. The CDR3 region has the DNA TGTGCCAGTAGTATAGGTGGAAACACCATATATTTT. It yields the protein CASSIGGNTIYF. Variable domain in full (rest from reference TRBV19 and TRBJ1-3): DGGITQSPKYLFRKEGQNVTLSCEQNLNHDAMYWYRQDPGQGLRLIYYSQIVNDFQKGDIAEGYSVSREKKESFPLTVTSAQKNPTAFYLCASSIGGNTIYFGEGSWLTVV.

This chain uses TRBV2 with TRBJ2-2; 7 positions agree with TRBD1. The CDR3 consists of 14 residues. Germline CDR1 and CDR2: SNHLY and FYNNEI. Trimming removed 8 bases from V and 2 bases from J; junction bases left unmatched: 5. The DNA of the CDR3 is TGTGCCAGCCAAGAGGGGGCAAACACCGGGGAGCTGTTTTTT. Encoded protein: CASQEGANTGELFF.

This chain connects TRBV5-1 to TRBJ2-5, with D tentatively TRBD1 or TRBD2 (5 bases each). Trimming took 3 bases from V and 5 from J, leaving 17 bases between them. Germline assignment: CDR1 SGHRS and CDR2 YFSETQ. CDR3 length equals 15 residues. This CDR3 is CASSYGASWGETQYF. CDR3 DNA: TGCGCCAGCAGCTACGGGGCCTCGTGGGGCGAGACCCAGTACTTC.

This chain links TRBV21-1 with TRBJ2-7; TRBD2, as called in the table, went unchecked against the DNA. TRBV21-1 is a recognized pseudogene. The CDR3 contains 15 residues. CDR3: CASSRGLLLTYEQYF. The CDR3, as DNA: TGTGCCAGCAGCAGAGGGTTACTTCTAACCTACGAGCAGTACTTC.